This TCR beta chain was identified in a study of CD8 T cells in Susac syndrome. Peripheral blood CD8+ and CD4+ T cells were profiled by TCR beta sequencing. Germline CDR1 reads DFQATT; CDR2 reads SNEGSKA (reference sequence). CDR3 length: 14 amino acids. The junction had 8 bases not matched to a gene; V was cut back by 5 bases and J by 2 bases. The RNA input was roughly 0.45 to 1 ug, and it was reverse transcribed with random hexamers. The TCR beta CDR3 was amplified by immunoSEQ multiplex PCR across 54 Vbeta, 13 Jbeta. TCRdb used MiXCR to reprocess the immunoSEQ multiplex PCR reads, holding one entry per CDR3 protein. The table lists about 250,000 distinct CDR3 sequences, 85% to 95% of them singletons, with around 0.07% in the top ten.

The receptor was isolated from a human donor with multiple sclerosis. This chain links TRBV20-1 with TRBJ2-7; TRBD1 aligns across 8 bases. Material for sequencing was CD4+ T cells from PBMCs. CDR3 DNA sequence: TGCAGTGCTCACACCGGGACAGGCGCCTACGAGCAGTACTTC. As protein: CSAHTGTGAYEQYF.